This passage covers 11 T cell receptor beta chains from one sample sequenced in a study of blood T cell repertoires in COVID-19. The protocol was immunoSEQ multiplex PCR, while the TCRdb copy is restricted to in-frame clones and leaves out a portion. This sample has roughly 62,000 clones; about nine tenths occur once, and the top ten carry roughly a tenth. Specimen: peripheral blood. Receptors were obtained from a human donor with acute or convalescent COVID-19. The donor label of this sample is uncertain.

The V and J genes are TRBV20-1 and TRBJ1-2; weak D call: TRBD1 (5 bases). Germline V gene lookup returns CDR1 DFQATT and CDR2 SNEGSKA (reference sequence). The CDR3 totals 12 residues. V dropped 3 bases and J dropped 4 bases, with 9 bases sitting between them. The CDR3 DNA reads TGCAGTGCTAGTTACAGGCCCTATGGCTACACCTTC. The encoded protein is CSASYRPYGYTF.

This clone appeared a single time. The CDR3 nucleotides are TGTGCCAGCAGTTACTCTGCGGGGGGGCCAGATACGCAGTATTTT. It encodes CASSYSAGGPDTQYF. The rearrangement uses TRBV6-5 and TRBJ2-3; TRBD2 matches 9 bases. Germline CDR1 MNHEY, CDR2 SVGAGI. The V and J ends lost 0 bases and 4 bases, in that order; junction bases with no gene match: 2. CDR3 length: 15 amino acids.

DNA of the CDR3: TGTGCCAGTAAAGTGGGCGGGGGACGGGAGCCCCAGCATTTT. This codes for CASKVGGGREPQHF. This chain links TRBV19 with TRBJ1-5; possible D gene TRBD1, 5 bases. This CDR3 contains 14 residues. Germline lookup yields CDR1 LNHDA and CDR2 SQIVND (reference sequence). Trimming left V 7 bases short and J 8 bases short, with 18 bases between.

V usage is TRBV28 and J usage is TRBJ2-7, with no clear D. The germline gives CDR1 MDHEN, CDR2 SYDVKM. Trimming removed 8 bases from V and 6 bases from J, with 17 bases in between. CDR3 length equals 13 residues. The CDR3 loop is CASLTSIGGEQYF. The CDR3 region has the DNA TGTGCCAGCCTCACATCGATCGGCGGCGAGCAGTACTTC.

In this sample, this clone turned up a few times. The chain combines TRBV6-6 with TRBJ2-1; 14 positions agree with TRBD2. This CDR3 spans 15 amino acids. V lost 6 bases to trimming and J lost 8 bases; unmatched junction nucleotides: 6. CDR1 and CDR2 (germline): MNHNY, SVGAGI (reference sequence). CDR3 in amino acids: CASRETSGRDDEQFF. CDR3 nucleotides: TGTGCCAGCAGAGAGACTAGCGGGAGGGACGATGAGCAGTTCTTC.

J is TRBJ2-2 and V is TRBV30; D is ambiguous. CDR1 and CDR2 (germline): GTSNPN, SVGIG (reference sequence). This CDR3 is 14 amino acids long. Trimming stripped 2 bases from V and 7 bases from J, with 14 bases between. The DNA for the CDR3 is TGTGCCTGGAGTCCCACGGCAAGGAGCGGGGAGCTGTTTTTT. This sequence encodes CAWSPTARSGELFF. Supplemented by reference TRBV30 and TRBJ2-2, the full variable domain reads SQTIHQWPATLVQPVGSPLSLECTVEGTSNPNLYWYRQAAGRGLQLLFYSVGIGQISSEVPQNLSASRPQDRQFILSSKKLLLSDSGFYLCAWSPTARSGELFFGEGSRLTVL.

The count of this clone is one. The chain combines TRBV5-4 with TRBJ2-7, with a possible D match to TRBD1 (6 bases). There are 14 residues in the CDR3. The ends were cut back, 1 base at V and 3 bases at J, with 11 bases in the middle. Germline V CDR1 and CDR2: SGHNT, YYREEE (reference sequence). The CDR3 spells CASSLFLDSYEQYF. The CDR3 DNA follows: TGTGCCAGCAGCTTGTTTCTGGACAGCTACGAGCAGTACTTC.

The chain employs TRBV2 and TRBJ2-1; TRBD1 might be the D (6 bases). The length of the CDR3 is 16 residues. V was cut by 6 bases and J by 0 bases, with 15 bases left in between. CDR1 is SNHLY, CDR2 FYNNEI, per germline. CDR3 in amino acids: CASRPMTGYSYNEQFF. Written as DNA, the CDR3 is TGTGCCAGCAGACCAATGACAGGCTACTCCTACAATGAGCAGTTCTTC.

The chain couples TRBV10-2 to TRBJ1-2, with 12 bases that match TRBD1. Unmatched junction bases numbered 10, after V lost 6 bases and J lost 8 bases. Germline CDR1 is WSHSY and CDR2 is SAAADI. The CDR3 has 15 residues. This chain's CDR3 is CASSSRDRGPRGYTF. CDR3 DNA: TGCGCCAGCAGCTCGAGGGACAGGGGGCCGAGGGGCTACACCTTC.

The V and J genes are TRBV5-1 and TRBJ1-2, with unresolved D. CDR1 is SGHRS, CDR2 YFSETQ, per germline. V was trimmed by 3 bases and J by 4 bases, leaving 16 bases between them. The CDR3 is made up of 15 amino acids. The CDR3 reads CASSSGRGYGYGYTF. The CDR3 nucleotides are TGCGCCAGCAGCTCCGGTCGGGGATACGGCTATGGCTACACCTTC.

This clone came up a few times. The CDR3 reads CASSCRDRDAYEQYV. The CDR3 nucleotides are TGTGCCAGCAGCTGCCGGGACAGGGACGCCTACGAGCAGTACGTC. The chain has TRBV14 and TRBJ2-7, with 9 bases matching TRBD1. V shed 5 bases, J shed 2 bases, and the junction held 7 bases outside the gene matches. Germline V gene sequence: CDR1 SGHDN, CDR2 FVKESK. The length of the CDR3 is 15 residues.